This TCR beta chain was sequenced during a study of T cells in Graves' hyperthyroidism and ophthalmopathy. Trimming cost V 1 base and J 9 bases, with 19 bases left between them. The CDR3 contains 16 residues. Germline CDR1 and CDR2: LNHNV and YYDKDF (reference sequence). At least ten counts were recorded for this clonotype. Amplified regions were TCR beta CDR3 sequences from RNA transcripts. The study used the HTBI primer set for a first-round RT-PCR of the TCR CDR3. TCRdb recomputed calls from the multiplex PCR reads with MiXCR, one row per CDR3 protein. The sample has about 570,000 distinct CDR3 sequences, around 15% seen once.

Sequenced input: blood. The V and J genes are TRBV15 and TRBJ2-1, with D maybe TRBD1 (6 bases). This TCR was sampled from a woman aged 40 to 55 with Graves' hyperthyroidism. CDR3 residues: CATSRGYPSQGREQFF. CDR3 DNA: TGTGCCACCAGCAGAGGGTACCCCAGTCAGGGGCGTGAGCAGTTCTTC.